The clone carrying this T cell receptor (beta chain) came up a few times. The antigen is undetermined. This CDR3 has 13 residues. Looked up from germline, CDR1 is SGHRS and CDR2 is YFSETQ. V lost 3 bases and J lost 4; bases outside the gene matches: 2. This sample was taken from a study of shared clonotypes between healthy human individuals. Looking at the study overall: Donors had three CD4 naive, three CD4 memory, two CD8 naive and one CD8 memory plate apiece.

Findings of the study overall: Clonotypes that were shared across four donors made up roughly 5.2% of naive CD4 clonotypes.

Sorted-subset replicate PCR reactions contained 200 to 250 ng DNA, corresponding to about 30,000 T cell genomes. Produced via immunoSEQ multiplex PCR; TCRdb's table is partial and in-frame only. The repertoire holds approximately 1,000,000 clones, with around three quarters as singletons. The TCR sequence derives from a man younger than 35 in good health. Some clones in this sample may be carry-over from other donors' samples. The sample consisted of memory CD4+ T cells from PBMCs. Sample subset: CD45RA-negative fraction. The V and J genes are TRBV5-1 and TRBJ2-5; 8 nucleotides agree with TRBD1. In DNA form, the CDR3 reads TGCGCCAGCAGCTCGGGACAGGCAGAGACCCAGTACTTC. This encodes CASSSGQAETQYF.